A selection of T cell receptor beta chains follows, all from one sample in a study of T cell responses to AZD1222 COVID-19 vaccine. The method was immunoSEQ multiplex PCR; TCRdb's version includes in-frame clones alone and lacks a portion of them. Found here are under 150,000 clones, 90% of them singletons; the top ten hold around 1.6%. The sample was peripheral blood, taken 28 days after the second AZD1222 dose. The receptors stem from an adult who received the AZD1222 COVID-19 vaccine. The CDR3 runs from the conserved cysteine through the conserved F or W. Fields, in order: D gene, clone size, V gene, J gene, CDR3 protein, CDR3 DNA. D genes are given only for firm matches. Size values are once, few and many counts, or a class for expanded clones, and some rows have none.

NA	once	TRBV5-5	TRBJ2-2	CASSFSGTNTGELFF	TGTGCCAGCAGCTTCTCAGGGACGAACACCGGGGAGCTGTTTTTT
NA	NA	TRBV30	TRBJ1-6	CAWSLTESPLHF	TGTGCCTGGAGTCTCACCGAGTCACCCCTCCACTTT
NA	NA	TRBV2	TRBJ1-2	CASSVGRAVDYGYTF	TGTGCCAGCAGTGTAGGGAGGGCGGTGGACTATGGCTACACCTTC
TRBD2	NA	TRBV7-3	TRBJ2-1	CASSLGSGLYNEQFF	TGTGCCAGCAGCTTAGGTAGCGGGCTTTACAATGAGCAGTTCTTC
NA	NA	TRBV30	TRBJ1-5	CAWSRSLESNSNQPQHF	TGTGCCTGGAGTAGGAGCCTTGAGAGTAATAGCAATCAGCCCCAGCATTTT
NA	NA	TRBV5-6	TRBJ1-2	CASSLRGAGDNYGYTF	TGTGCCAGCAGCTTGCGTGGGGCAGGGGATAACTATGGCTACACCTTC
NA	NA	TRBV6-5	TRBJ1-3	CASSTGGSSGNTIYF	TGTGCCAGCAGCACGGGGGGGAGCTCTGGAAACACCATATATTTT
NA	NA	TRBV5-8	TRBJ2-5	CASSSGRFQETQYF	TGTGCCAGCAGCTCCGGACGGTTCCAGGAGACCCAGTACTTC
NA	NA	TRBV2	TRBJ1-1	CASSDVGVGTEAFF	TGTGCCAGCAGTGACGTAGGGGTTGGCACTGAAGCTTTCTTT
TRBD2	NA	TRBV18	TRBJ2-1	CASSPPGLGVHEQFF	TGTGCCAGCTCACCACCGGGACTAGGCGTCCATGAGCAGTTCTTC
NA	NA	TRBV2	TRBJ2-2	CASSLRGVGTGELFF	TGTGCCAGCAGTTTAAGAGGGGTGGGGACCGGGGAGCTGTTTTTT
NA	NA	TRBV6-5	TRBJ2-7	CASRARGVAIYEQYF	TGTGCCAGCAGAGCCCGGGGTGTCGCGATTTACGAGCAGTACTTC
TRBD2	NA	TRBV10-3	TRBJ2-3	CASTSGSTDTQYF	TGTGCCTCTACTAGCGGGAGCACAGATACGCAGTATTTT
NA	NA	TRBV27	TRBJ1-4	CASSSRTERNEKLFF	TGTGCCAGCAGTTCAAGGACAGAAAGGAATGAAAAACTGTTTTTT
NA	NA	TRBV18	TRBJ2-2	CASSPPGLPNTGELFF	TGTGCCAGCTCACCGCCAGGCCTTCCGAACACCGGGGAGCTGTTTTTT
NA	NA	TRBV4-2	TRBJ1-2	CASSQGTGANYGYTF	TGTGCCAGCAGCCAAGGCACGGGGGCGAACTATGGCTACACCTTC
TRBD2	NA	TRBV4-2	TRBJ2-7	CASSQEIAGAYEQYF	TGTGCCAGCAGCCAAGAAATAGCGGGGGCCTACGAGCAGTACTTC
NA	NA	TRBV28	TRBJ1-2	CASSPNSGNSAYGYTF	TGTGCCAGCAGCCCTAACTCAGGGAATTCGGCCTATGGCTACACCTTC
TRBD2	NA	TRBV6-5	TRBJ2-3	CASSLLAGGTDTQYF	TGTGCCAGCAGTTTACTAGCGGGAGGCACAGATACGCAGTATTTT
TRBD2	once	TRBV2	TRBJ2-3	CASRSSGGYTDTQYF	TGTGCCAGCAGGTCTAGCGGGGGGTACACAGATACGCAGTATTTT
NA	NA	TRBV6-5	TRBJ1-1	CASSTTANTEAFF	TGTGCCAGCAGTACGACGGCAAACACTGAAGCTTTCTTT
NA	NA	TRBV19	TRBJ2-1	CASSTGLFSYNEQFF	TGTGCCAGTAGTACGGGACTTTTCTCCTACAATGAGCAGTTCTTC
NA	NA	TRBV7-3	TRBJ1-1	CASSLGGETEAFF	TGTGCCAGCAGCTTGGGAGGGGAGACTGAAGCTTTCTTT
TRBD1	NA	TRBV10-1	TRBJ2-2	CASSGQGATGELFF	TGCGCCAGCAGTGGGCAGGGGGCGACCGGGGAGCTGTTTTTT
TRBD2	NA	TRBV28	TRBJ2-5	CASRPAAGGEQETQYF	TGTGCCAGCAGACCCGCAGCGGGGGGGGAACAAGAGACCCAGTACTTC
NA	NA	TRBV28	TRBJ2-3	CASSSPFLGTDTQYF	TGTGCCAGCAGTTCCCCTTTCCTAGGCACAGATACGCAGTATTTT
NA	NA	TRBV19	TRBJ1-5	CASNIENQPQHF	TGTGCCAGTAACATCGAGAATCAGCCCCAGCATTTT
TRBD2	NA	TRBV5-1	TRBJ2-3	CASSLSGGAVDTQYF	TGCGCCAGCAGCTTGTCCGGGGGGGCTGTAGATACGCAGTATTTT
NA	NA	TRBV6-1	TRBJ1-5	CASSGLRGGGNQPQHF	TGTGCCAGCAGTGGGCTTAGAGGGGGTGGCAATCAGCCCCAGCATTTT
TRBD2	NA	TRBV5-1	TRBJ2-1	CASSSGTSGGAMLNEQFF	TGCGCCAGCAGCTCCGGGACTAGCGGGGGGGCTATGCTGAATGAGCAGTTCTTC
NA	NA	TRBV6-5	TRBJ1-5	CAGSFHRESNQPQHF	TGTGCCGGCAGTTTCCACAGAGAGAGCAATCAGCCCCAGCATTTT
TRBD1	medium-sized	TRBV10-3	TRBJ1-5	CAISEWDRGNQPQHF	TGTGCCATCAGTGAGTGGGACAGGGGGAATCAGCCCCAGCATTTT
TRBD1	NA	TRBV28	TRBJ2-1	CASRKGQSSYNEQFF	TGTGCCAGCAGGAAGGGACAGAGCTCCTACAATGAGCAGTTCTTC
NA	NA	TRBV7-3	TRBJ1-6	CASSLSHRNSPLHF	TGTGCCAGCAGCTTATCCCATCGAAATTCACCCCTCCACTTT
NA	NA	TRBV6-5	TRBJ1-1	CASSSDPQGRAEAFF	TGTGCCAGCAGCTCCGATCCTCAGGGGCGGGCTGAAGCTTTCTTT
NA	NA	TRBV4-1	TRBJ1-2	CASSQGEYSGGYTF	TGCGCCAGCAGCCAAGGGGAATACAGCGGTGGCTACACCTTC
TRBD2	NA	TRBV7-2	TRBJ2-5	CASSSGQTSGKQETQYF	TGTGCCAGCAGCTCGGGACAGACTAGCGGGAAACAAGAGACCCAGTACTTC
TRBD1	NA	TRBV2	TRBJ1-6	CASSLRGFNSPLHF	TGTGCCAGCAGCCTCAGGGGGTTTAATTCACCCCTCCACTTT
TRBD1	NA	TRBV5-1	TRBJ1-1	CASRRDSNTEAFF	TGCGCCAGCAGACGGGACAGTAACACTGAAGCTTTCTTT
NA	NA	TRBV4-1	TRBJ1-5	CASSQVPPGTGNQPQHF	TGCGCCAGCAGCCAAGTCCCACCCGGGACTGGGAATCAGCCCCAGCATTTT
TRBD2	NA	TRBV11-3	TRBJ2-2	CASSFSAGGANTGELFF	TGTGCCAGCAGCTTCTCAGCGGGAGGGGCTAACACCGGGGAGCTGTTTTTT
NA	NA	TRBV6-5	TRBJ2-3	CASSLRGPGDTQYF	TGTGCCAGCAGCCTCCGGGGTCCAGGGGATACGCAGTATTTT
NA	few	TRBV6-2/TRBV6-3	TRBJ2-7	CASSSSLSREQYF	TGTGCCAGCAGTTCTTCACTATCGCGGGAGCAGTACTTC
TRBD2	NA	TRBV5-4	TRBJ2-2	CASTFGGAVGELFF	TGTGCCAGCACCTTCGGGGGGGCTGTCGGGGAGCTGTTTTTT
NA	NA	TRBV28	TRBJ1-6	CASSLYTNSPLHF	TGTGCCAGCAGTCTATACACGAATTCACCCCTCCACTTT
NA	NA	TRBV3-1/TRBV3-2	TRBJ1-2	CASSLLSRRERGYGYTF	TGTGCCAGCAGCCTTCTATCGAGGAGGGAGAGGGGCTATGGCTACACCTTC
TRBD1	NA	TRBV11-2	TRBJ2-7	CASSLGQGAYEQYF	TGTGCCAGCAGCTTAGGTCAGGGGGCCTACGAGCAGTACTTC
TRBD1	once	TRBV5-1	TRBJ2-3	CASSSGTGLADTQYF	TGCGCCAGCAGCTCAGGGACAGGGCTGGCAGATACGCAGTATTTT
TRBD1	NA	TRBV7-6	TRBJ2-7	CASSARQGIRAYEQYF	TGTGCCAGCAGCGCCAGACAGGGAATAAGGGCCTACGAGCAGTACTTC
NA	NA	TRBV19	TRBJ1-1	CASTQPGGGRTEAFF	TGTGCCAGTACCCAACCTGGGGGGGGAAGGACTGAAGCTTTCTTT
TRBD2	NA	TRBV11-2	TRBJ2-6	CASSLGLAGFSGANVLTF	TGTGCCAGCAGCTTAGGACTAGCGGGATTCTCTGGGGCCAACGTCCTGACTTTC